This T cell receptor (beta chain) is drawn from a study of shared clonotypes between healthy human individuals. General study results and limits: Generally, naive subsets came out with larger estimated richness than memory subsets.

Remarks on this clone: The antigen remains undetermined.

This table comes from immunoSEQ multiplex PCR, and its TCRdb copy is limited to in-frame clones, with some not included. The sample gives 1,400,000 or so clones, around 98.5% of which show up once; 0.36% is in the top ten. CD4+ cells were split into CD45RA+ naive and CD45RA-negative memory subsets. The clonotype originates from a man aged 30 to 45 in good health. Sequencing was done on a sample of naive CD4+ T cells sorted from blood. As to subset: CD45RA+ positively selected.

This chain's CDR3 is CASSSRQGSSYNEQFF. The CDR3 DNA is TGTGCCAGCAGCTCCCGACAGGGAAGCTCCTACAATGAGCAGTTCTTC. The rearrangement joins TRBV5-4 to TRBJ2-1, with 7 bases fitting TRBD1. The CDR3 spans 16 residues. The V and J ends lost 3 bases and 0 bases, in that order; junction bases with no gene match: 6. Germline CDR1 and CDR2: SGHNT and YYREEE (reference sequence).